These 30 T cell receptor beta chains were all obtained from the same sample, sequenced in a study of regulatory T cells in long-lasting Graves disease. Time point of the sample: persistent/refractory GD, antithyroid drugs over 5 years with positive TRAb. The TCR library used RNA extracted from PBMCs. iRepertoire HTBI primers and Arm-PCR of CDR3 regions built TCR beta libraries. TCRdb re-derived calls from the multiplex PCR reads in MiXCR, one entry per CDR3 protein. The sample shows 650,000 to 850,000 distinct CDR3 sequences, about 30% of them seen only once. Sequencing was performed on peripheral blood mononuclear cells (PBMCs), taken when the disease was refractory, from a patient treated with antithyroid drugs. These receptor sequences come from a female donor with Graves disease.

In its sample, this clonotype was seen a few times. V gene TRBV20-1 combines with J gene TRBJ2-7; tentative D call: TRBD2 (6 bases). Germline V gene data show CDR1 as DFQATT and CDR2 as SNEGSKA (reference sequence). V was pared by 4 bases and J by 3 bases, with 19 bases between. The CDR3 covers 15 residues. The CDR3 DNA reads TGCAGTGCTATACCCTCAACGGGGGTCCGCTACGAGCAGTACTTC. Translation: CSAIPSTGVRYEQYF.

The chain couples TRBV7-9 to TRBJ1-1; no definite D call. Trimming cost V 6 bases and J 3 bases, with 8 bases left between them. The CDR3 runs 12 residues. CDR1 is SEHNR and CDR2 is FQNEAQ in the germline V gene (reference sequence). CDR3 sequence (DNA): TGTGCCAGCAGGTTCCCGCACACTGAAGCTTTCTTT. As protein: CASRFPHTEAFF.

This clonotype was seen only a few times. This rearrangement joins TRBV25-1 to TRBJ2-1, with TRBD2 matching over 11 bases. Per germline, CDR1 MGHDK and CDR2 SYGVNS. The CDR3 contains 16 residues. J gave up 5 bases and V 3 bases, and 6 bases lay outside the gene matches. Written as DNA, the CDR3 is TGTGCCAGCAGTGACCGGGGACTAGCGGACCACAATGAGCAGTTCTTC. It encodes CASSDRGLADHNEQFF.

The genes are TRBV7-9 and TRBJ1-1; no reliable D call. The germline gives CDR1 SEHNR, CDR2 FQNEAQ (reference sequence). Trimming shortened V by 1 base and J by 1 base, and 10 bases separated the two germline ends. The CDR3 consists of 15 residues. CDR3 in amino acids: CASSLEGISNTEAFF. The CDR3 DNA reads as TGTGCCAGCAGCTTAGAGGGAATCTCGAACACTGAAGCTTTCTTT.

This clonotype was observed a handful of times. This chain links TRBV19 with TRBJ1-1; D is undetermined. CDR1 LNHDA and CDR2 SQIVND come from the germline V gene (reference sequence). V gave up 3 bases and J gave up 3 bases, with 14 bases separating them. This CDR3 contains 15 residues. DNA for the CDR3: TGTGCCAGTAGTATGATCGAAGAGGGCGACACTGAAGCTTTCTTT. Protein sequence: CASSMIEEGDTEAFF.

The J gene is TRBJ1-4, the V gene TRBV4-2, with TRBD1 as a possible D gene (6 bases). The V and J ends lost 5 bases and 0 bases respectively, with 19 bases between them. The germline CDR1 and CDR2 sequences are LGHNA and YNFKEQ. The CDR3 loop spans 18 amino acids. The DNA for the CDR3 is TGTGCCAGCAGCTTTCAAGACAGGAAAGCTGCAACTAATGAAAAACTGTTTTTT. Protein product: CASSFQDRKAATNEKLFF.

This rearrangement joins TRBV29-1 to TRBJ1-1; 11 nucleotides match TRBD1. The CDR3 has 16 amino acids. Germline CDR1 reads SQVTM; CDR2 reads ANQGSEA. J lost 4 bases, V lost 6 bases, and 13 bases had no gene match. The chain's CDR3 is CSVRGTGGGGSTEAFF. The CDR3 nucleotides read TGCAGCGTCCGAGGGACAGGGGGTGGGGGTAGCACTGAAGCTTTCTTT.

This clonotype was observed a few times. This chain connects TRBV9 to TRBJ2-7; 8 bases fit TRBD1. CDR1 is SGDLS and CDR2 is YYNGEE in the germline V gene. This CDR3 region has 13 residues. V lost 0 bases to trimming and J lost 7 bases; unmatched junction nucleotides: 3. The DNA of the CDR3 is TGTGCCAGCAGCGTAGGGACAGGGTGGGAGCAGTACTTC. This codes for CASSVGTGWEQYF.

About this clonotype: The junction shows a germline mismatch at one end, possibly a read error. The chain employs TRBV6-1 and TRBJ1-2; 7 positions agree with TRBD1. The CDR3 consists of 13 residues. CDR1 and CDR2 (germline): MNHNS, SASEGT. The CDR3 nucleotides read TGTGCCAGCATAGGGGGCCTCAACTATGGCCACACCTTC. Its translation is CASIGGLNYGHTF.

As concerns this clonotype: The junction differs from germline at one of its ends, possibly a read error. J is TRBJ1-1 and V is TRBV2; D might be TRBD1 (6 bases). CDR3 length: 17 residues. CDR1 and CDR2 from the germline V gene are SNHLY and FYNNEI. The CDR3, as DNA: TGCGCCAGCAGCCAAGGGGGGCAGGCGGGGATGAACACTGAAGCTTTCTTT. Its translation: CASSQGGQAGMNTEAFF.

This clonotype was observed a few times. The chain recombines TRBV5-1 with TRBJ2-7; TRBD2 is a possible D gene (6 bases). The CDR3 is 14 amino acids. V was pared by 0 bases and J by 3 bases, with 10 bases between. CDR1 is SGHRS, CDR2 YFSETQ, per germline. The CDR3 nucleotides are TGCGCCAGCAGCTTGGAGTGGGACTTCTACGAGCAGTACTTC. It is translated as CASSLEWDFYEQYF. The whole variable domain, filled in from reference TRBV5-1 and TRBJ2-7, reads KAGVTQTPRYLIKTRGQQVTLSCSPISGHRSVSWYQQTPGQGLQFLFEYFSETQRNKGNFPGRFSGRQFSNSRSEMNVSTLELGDSALYLCASSLEWDFYEQYFGPGTRLTVT.

Only a few counts were recorded for this clonotype. The genes are TRBV10-2 and TRBJ1-4; 10 bases agree with TRBD1. Trimming at V came to 6 bases and at J to 8 bases, leaving 6 bases not matched to a gene. Germline CDR1 WSHSY, CDR2 SAAADI. The CDR3 is 14 residues long. The CDR3 DNA sequence: TGCGCCAGCAGCGGGGACAGGGGCTTGGAAAAACTGTTTTTT. As protein: CASSGDRGLEKLFF.

Ten or more counts support this clonotype. The CDR3 sequence: CASSDGRGVYEKLFF. The CDR3 DNA reads as TGTGCCAGCAGTGACGGGAGAGGGGTTTATGAAAAACTGTTTTTT. The J gene is TRBJ1-4, the V gene TRBV6-1, with D possibly being TRBD1 (5 bases). V lost 3 bases and J 6 bases, leaving 14 bases between the germline ends. From germline, CDR1 is MNHNS and CDR2 SASEGT. This CDR3 region has 15 residues.

The rearrangement joins TRBV11-2 to TRBJ1-6, with a tentative D call TRBD1 (6 bases). Deletions cut 5 bases from V and 11 bases from J, with 22 bases between. This CDR3 is 16 amino acids long. Germline V CDR1 and CDR2: SGHAT, FQNNGV. Here the CDR3 DNA reads TGTGCCAGCAGCCTAGGGCTCGGGACACCTTTGCCACCCCTCCACTTT. Residues: CASSLGLGTPLPPLHF.

This clonotype has just a few counts. This chain joins TRBV10-2 and TRBJ2-5; TRBD2 matches at 7 bases. CDR3 length: 14 residues. The trim removed 4 bases at V and 5 bases at J, leaving 7 bases unmatched. Germline V gene data show CDR1 as WSHSY and CDR2 as SAAADI. CDR3 in amino acids: CASSVDGRFETQYF. The CDR3 DNA reads as TGCGCCAGCAGTGTTGACGGGAGGTTTGAGACCCAGTACTTC.

The chain is built from TRBV12-3 or TRBV12-4 and TRBJ1-1; a possible D gene is TRBD1 (5 bases). V lost 8 bases and J lost 11, with 18 bases in between. The CDR3 has 12 amino acids. The CDR3 region is CASRWGGGHAFF. CDR3 bases: TGTGCCAGCCGGTGGGGGGGAGGACACGCTTTCTTT.

In DNA form, the CDR3 reads TGTGCCAGCAGCTTAGTCAGGGACAGGCAGAACACTGAAGCTTTCTTT. It encodes CASSLVRDRQNTEAFF. The genes are TRBV11-3 and TRBJ1-1, with 8 nucleotides matching TRBD1. Germline CDR1 and CDR2: SGHNT and YENEEA. V trimming: 1 base; J trimming: 1 base; junction bases outside the gene matches: 5. This CDR3 comprises 16 residues.

The V and J genes are TRBV5-1 and TRBJ1-1; TRBD1 matches at 7 bases. J was trimmed by 1 base and V by 4 bases; bases with no gene match: 4. The CDR3 runs to 14 residues. CDR1 and CDR2 from the germline V gene are SGHRS and YFSETQ. CDR3 sequence: CASSAGQTNTEAFF. Written as DNA, the CDR3 is TGCGCCAGCAGCGCGGGACAGACGAACACTGAAGCTTTCTTT.

CDR3 region: CSVVLRLAVHYEQYF. The CDR3 DNA reads TGCAGCGTTGTCCTTAGACTAGCGGTACACTACGAGCAGTACTTC. This sequence joins TRBV29-1 and TRBJ2-7; 9 bases are shared with TRBD2. V dropped 4 bases and J dropped 3; count of bases not matched to a gene: 10. The CDR3 covers 15 residues. Germline CDR1 reads SQVTM; CDR2 reads ANQGSEA.

As for this clonotype: One junction end disagrees with the germline gene, perhaps due to a read error. This rearrangement joins TRBV12-3 or TRBV12-4 to TRBJ1-1, with TRBD1 matching over 7 bases. This CDR3 is 14 amino acids long. CDR3 bases: TGTGCCAGCAGCCCGACAGGGCGTGACACTGAAGTTTTCTTT. This encodes CASSPTGRDTEVFF.

There are many counts of this clonotype. J is TRBJ1-2 and V is TRBV2, with a possible D match to TRBD1 (6 bases). Looked up from germline, CDR1 is SNHLY and CDR2 is FYNNEI. The germline V and J ends were trimmed by 6 bases and 2 bases, with 10 bases remaining between them. CDR3 length: 13 residues. DNA for the CDR3: TGTGCCAGCAGAACGGACAGAAACTATGGCTACACCTTC. Translation: CASRTDRNYGYTF.

In its sample, this clonotype was seen a few times. The chain joins TRBV13 to TRBJ2-7; a possible D gene is TRBD2 (6 bases). Deletions cut 4 bases from V and 2 bases from J, with 15 bases between. The CDR3 loop spans 15 amino acids. Germline CDR1 reads PRHDT; CDR2 reads FYEKMQ (reference sequence). In nucleotides, the CDR3 is TGTGCCAGCAGCTACGGGACTTACCAAACCTACGAGCAGTACTTC. Amino acids: CASSYGTYQTYEQYF.

For this clonotype: This may be a read error: a much more frequent sequence differs by one nucleotide. The chain joins TRBV6-4 to TRBJ1-2; D possibly corresponds to TRBD1 (6 bases). The ends were cut back, 5 bases at V and 1 base at J, with 14 bases in the middle. Germline CDR1 is MRHNA and CDR2 is SNTAGT. The CDR3 contains 15 residues. CDR3 coding DNA: TGTGCCAGCAGTTACTTAGGACAGATTAACTATGGCTACACCTTC. Its translation: CASSYLGQINYGYTF.

This clonotype was observed a few times. The chain recombines TRBV27 with TRBJ1-5; the D gene is possibly TRBD1 (6 bases). The V end lost 0 bases, the J end lost 1 base, and 13 bases lay between the germline ends. Germline V lookup: CDR1 MNHEY, CDR2 SMNVEV (reference sequence). This CDR3 has 17 residues. The CDR3 spells CASSLSWGPGSNQPQHF. CDR3 coding DNA: TGTGCCAGCAGTTTATCGTGGGGGCCGGGGAGCAATCAGCCCCAGCATTTT.

About this clonotype itself: This may come from a read error, since a much larger clone is one base off. J is TRBJ2-5 and V is TRBV18, with D hard to call. This CDR3 region has 13 residues. V lost 6 bases and J 2 bases, leaving 10 bases between the germline ends. Germline CDR1 KGHSH, CDR2 LQKENI. The CDR3, as DNA: TGTGCCAGCTCGATCCTTAGGCAAGAGACCCAGTACTTC. Its protein is CASSILRQETQYF.

A few counts support this clonotype. The chain has TRBV5-1 and TRBJ1-2; 9 nucleotides match TRBD1. The CDR3 sequence is 13 residues long. The germline gives CDR1 SGHRS, CDR2 YFSETQ. With 0 bases clipped from V and 12 bases from J, the junction kept 6 bases outside the gene matches. Here the CDR3 DNA reads TGCGCCAGCAGCTTGGAGGGGACAGGGATCCACACCTTC. It specifies CASSLEGTGIHTF.

The CDR3 protein is CSVDVGQPKNTEAFF. The CDR3 DNA is TGCAGCGTGGACGTGGGACAACCAAAGAACACTGAAGCTTTCTTT. J is TRBJ1-1 and V is TRBV29-1, with a tentative D call TRBD1 (6 bases). The V end lost 6 bases, the J end lost 1 base, and 18 bases lay between the germline ends. This CDR3 has 15 residues. Germline lookup yields CDR1 SQVTM and CDR2 ANQGSEA.

This chain uses TRBV20-1 with TRBJ1-1; D is perhaps TRBD1 (5 bases). Between the trimmed V and J ends, which lost 0 bases and 1 base, there was a span of 18 bases. CDR1 DFQATT and CDR2 SNEGSKA come from the germline V gene (reference sequence). This CDR3 is 17 amino acids long. The CDR3: CSARDPLGGGENTEAFF. CDR3 bases: TGCAGTGCTAGAGATCCCCTAGGCGGGGGGGAGAACACTGAAGCTTTCTTT.

Ten or more counts support this clonotype. This chain links TRBV28 with TRBJ1-2; tentatively, D is TRBD1 (5 bases). Trimming pared 1 base from V and 8 bases from J, leaving 23 bases between. CDR3 length: 17 amino acids. CDR1 is MDHEN and CDR2 is SYDVKM in the germline V gene. The DNA of the CDR3 is TGTGCCAGCAGTTTATTAGTACGTCTGGGGCCGCAGCAGGGCTACACCTTC. Its protein is CASSLLVRLGPQQGYTF.

This clonotype was picked up a small number of times. This chain connects TRBV7-2 to TRBJ2-5, with TRBD2 matching 14 bases. The CDR3 has 17 amino acids. Germline V gene sequence: CDR1 SGHTA, CDR2 FQGNSA. J gave up 1 base and V 0 bases, and 1 base lay outside the gene matches. This CDR3 reads CASSLAGTSGGQETQYF. The CDR3 DNA follows: TGTGCCAGCAGCTTAGCCGGGACTAGCGGGGGCCAAGAGACCCAGTACTTC.